This T cell receptor (beta chain) was recovered during a study of T cells in localized non-small cell lung cancer. The junction had 5 bases not matched to a gene; V was cut back by 5 bases and J by 6 bases. CDR1 SEHNR and CDR2 FQNEAQ come from the germline V gene (reference sequence). There are 14 residues in the CDR3. Produced via immunoSEQ multiplex PCR; TCRdb's table is partial and in-frame only. In the table there are about 60,000 clones, roughly 88% of which are singletons. The TCR originated in a woman aged 35-75 years with stage I lung adenocarcinoma. The input for sequencing was peripheral blood, taken before any cancer treatment. V usage is TRBV7-9 and J usage is TRBJ2-2, with TRBD2 matching over 8 bases. As DNA, the CDR3 is TGTGCCAGCAGCGCCACTAGCGGCCCCGGGGAGCTGTTTTTT. Translation gives CASSATSGPGELFF.